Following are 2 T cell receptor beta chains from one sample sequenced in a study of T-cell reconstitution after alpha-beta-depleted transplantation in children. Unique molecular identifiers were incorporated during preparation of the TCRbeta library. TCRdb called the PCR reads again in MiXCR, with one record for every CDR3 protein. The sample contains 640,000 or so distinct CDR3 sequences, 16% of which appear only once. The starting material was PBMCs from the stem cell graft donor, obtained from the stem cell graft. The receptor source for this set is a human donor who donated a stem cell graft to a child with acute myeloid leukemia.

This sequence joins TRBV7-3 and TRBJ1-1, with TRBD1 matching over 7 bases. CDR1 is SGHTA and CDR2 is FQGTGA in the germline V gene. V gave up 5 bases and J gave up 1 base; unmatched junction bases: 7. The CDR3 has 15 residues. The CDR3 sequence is CASSPRGEGNTEAFF. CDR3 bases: TGTGCCAGCAGCCCCAGGGGGGAAGGGAACACTGAAGCTTTCTTT.

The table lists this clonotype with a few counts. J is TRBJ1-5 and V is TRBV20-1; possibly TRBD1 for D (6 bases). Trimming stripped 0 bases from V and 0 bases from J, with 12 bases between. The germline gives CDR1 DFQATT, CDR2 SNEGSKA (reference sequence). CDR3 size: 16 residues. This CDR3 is CSARDGGGGSNQPQHF. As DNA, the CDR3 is TGCAGTGCTAGAGATGGGGGAGGGGGTAGCAATCAGCCCCAGCATTTT.